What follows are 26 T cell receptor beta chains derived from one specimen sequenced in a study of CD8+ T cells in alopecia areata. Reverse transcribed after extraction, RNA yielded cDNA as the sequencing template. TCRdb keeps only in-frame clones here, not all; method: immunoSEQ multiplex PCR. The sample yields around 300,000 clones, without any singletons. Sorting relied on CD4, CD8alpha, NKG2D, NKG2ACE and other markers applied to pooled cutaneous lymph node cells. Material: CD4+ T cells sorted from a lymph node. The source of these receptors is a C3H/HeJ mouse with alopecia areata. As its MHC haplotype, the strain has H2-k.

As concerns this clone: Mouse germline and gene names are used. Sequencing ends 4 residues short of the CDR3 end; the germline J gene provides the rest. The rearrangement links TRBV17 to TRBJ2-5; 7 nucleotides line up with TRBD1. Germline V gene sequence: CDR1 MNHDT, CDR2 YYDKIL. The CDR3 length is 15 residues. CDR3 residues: CASSRLRQGGDTQYF. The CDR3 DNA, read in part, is TGTGCTAGCAGTAGACTTCGACAGGGCGGAGAC. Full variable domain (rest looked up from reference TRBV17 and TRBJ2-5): DTTVKQNPRYKLARVGKPVNLICSQTMNHDTMYWYQKKPNQAPKLLLFYYDKILNREADTFEKFQSSRPNNSFCSLYIGSAGLEYSAMYLCASSRLRQGGDTQYFGPGTRLLVL.

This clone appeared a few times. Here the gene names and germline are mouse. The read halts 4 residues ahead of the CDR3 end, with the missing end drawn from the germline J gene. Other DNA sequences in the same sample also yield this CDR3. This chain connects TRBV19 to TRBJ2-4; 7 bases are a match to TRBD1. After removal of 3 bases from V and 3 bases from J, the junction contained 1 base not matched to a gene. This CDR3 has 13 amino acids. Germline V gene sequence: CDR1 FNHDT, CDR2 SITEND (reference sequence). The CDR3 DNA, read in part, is TGTGCCAGCAGTAACAGGGGACAAAAC. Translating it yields CASSNRGQN. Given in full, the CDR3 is CASSNRGQNTLYF. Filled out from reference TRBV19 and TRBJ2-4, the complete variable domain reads GGIITQTPKFLIGQEGQKLTLKCQQNFNHDTMYWYRQDSGKGLRLIYYSITENDLQKGDLSEGYDASREKKSSFSLTVTSAQKNEMAVFLCASSNRGQNTLYFGAGTRLSVL.

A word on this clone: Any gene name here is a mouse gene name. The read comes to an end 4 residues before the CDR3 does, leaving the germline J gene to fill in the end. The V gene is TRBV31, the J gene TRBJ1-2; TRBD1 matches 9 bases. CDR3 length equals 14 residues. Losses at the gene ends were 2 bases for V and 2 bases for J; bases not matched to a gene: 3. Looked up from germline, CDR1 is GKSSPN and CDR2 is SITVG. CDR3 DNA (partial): TGTGCCTGGAGTGCCGGGACAGGGAACTCC. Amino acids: CAWSAGTGNS. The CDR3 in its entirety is CAWSAGTGNSDYTF.

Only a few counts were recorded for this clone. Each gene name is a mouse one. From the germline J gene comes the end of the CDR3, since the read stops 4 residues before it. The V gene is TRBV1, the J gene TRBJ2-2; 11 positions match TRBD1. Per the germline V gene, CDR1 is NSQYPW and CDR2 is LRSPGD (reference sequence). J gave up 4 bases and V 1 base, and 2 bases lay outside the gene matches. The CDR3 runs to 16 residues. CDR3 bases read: TGCACCTGCAGTGCAGGAGGGACAGGGGGCACCGGG. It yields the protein CTCSAGGTGGTG. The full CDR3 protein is CTCSAGGTGGTGQLYF.

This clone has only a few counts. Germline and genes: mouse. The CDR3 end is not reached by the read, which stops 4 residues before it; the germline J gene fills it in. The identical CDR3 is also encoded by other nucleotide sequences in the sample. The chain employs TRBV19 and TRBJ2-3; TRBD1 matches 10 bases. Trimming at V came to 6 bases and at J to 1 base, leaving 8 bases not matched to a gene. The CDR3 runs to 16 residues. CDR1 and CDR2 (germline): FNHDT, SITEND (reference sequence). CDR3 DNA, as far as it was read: TGTGCCAGCACCCGAGACAGGGGGCGGGGTGCAGAA. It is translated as CASTRDRGRGAE. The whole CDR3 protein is CASTRDRGRGAETLYF.

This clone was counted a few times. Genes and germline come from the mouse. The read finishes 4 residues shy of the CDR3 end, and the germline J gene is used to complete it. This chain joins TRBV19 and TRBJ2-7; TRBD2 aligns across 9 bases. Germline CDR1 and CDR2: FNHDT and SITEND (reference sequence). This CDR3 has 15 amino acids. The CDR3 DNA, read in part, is TGTGCCAGCAGTATAGCCTGGGGGGGTCGGTAT. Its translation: CASSIAWGGRY. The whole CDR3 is CASSIAWGGRYEQYF.

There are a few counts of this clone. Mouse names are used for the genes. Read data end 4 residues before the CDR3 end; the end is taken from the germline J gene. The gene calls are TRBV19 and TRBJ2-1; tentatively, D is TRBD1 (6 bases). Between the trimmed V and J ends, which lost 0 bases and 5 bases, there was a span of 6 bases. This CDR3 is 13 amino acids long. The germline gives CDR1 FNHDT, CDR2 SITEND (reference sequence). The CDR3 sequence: CASSIGQDAEQFF. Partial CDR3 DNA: TGTGCCAGCAGTATAGGACAGGATGCT. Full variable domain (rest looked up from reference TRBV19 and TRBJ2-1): GGIITQTPKFLIGQEGQKLTLKCQQNFNHDTMYWYRQDSGKGLRLIYYSITENDLQKGDLSEGYDASREKKSSFSLTVTSAQKNEMAVFLCASSIGQDAEQFFGPGTRLTVL.

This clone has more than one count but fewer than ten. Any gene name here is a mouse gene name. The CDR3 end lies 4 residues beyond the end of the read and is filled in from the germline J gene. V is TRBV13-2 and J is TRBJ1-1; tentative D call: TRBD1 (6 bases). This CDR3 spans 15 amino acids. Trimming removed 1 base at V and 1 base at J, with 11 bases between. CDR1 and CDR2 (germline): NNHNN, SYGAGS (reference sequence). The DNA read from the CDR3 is TGTGCCAGCGGTGATCAACCGGGACAAAACACA. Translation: CASGDQPGQNT. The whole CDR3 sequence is CASGDQPGQNTEVFF.

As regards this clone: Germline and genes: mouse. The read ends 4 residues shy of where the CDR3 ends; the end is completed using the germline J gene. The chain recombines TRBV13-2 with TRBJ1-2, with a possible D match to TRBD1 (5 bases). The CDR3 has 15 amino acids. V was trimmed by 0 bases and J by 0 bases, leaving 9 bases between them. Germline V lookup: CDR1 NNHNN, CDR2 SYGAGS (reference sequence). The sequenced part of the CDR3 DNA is TGTGCCAGCGGTGATGCACGGGGGGCAAACTCC. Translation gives CASGDARGANS. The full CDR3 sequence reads CASGDARGANSDYTF.

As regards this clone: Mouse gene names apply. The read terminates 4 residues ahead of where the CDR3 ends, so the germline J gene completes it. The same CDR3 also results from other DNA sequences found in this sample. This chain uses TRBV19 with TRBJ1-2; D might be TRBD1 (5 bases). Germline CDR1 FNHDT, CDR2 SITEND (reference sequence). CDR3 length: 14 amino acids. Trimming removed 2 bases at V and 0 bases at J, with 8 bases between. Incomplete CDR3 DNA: TGTGCCAGCAGTATCGGACATTCAAACTCC. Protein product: CASSIGHSNS. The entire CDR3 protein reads CASSIGHSNSDYTF.

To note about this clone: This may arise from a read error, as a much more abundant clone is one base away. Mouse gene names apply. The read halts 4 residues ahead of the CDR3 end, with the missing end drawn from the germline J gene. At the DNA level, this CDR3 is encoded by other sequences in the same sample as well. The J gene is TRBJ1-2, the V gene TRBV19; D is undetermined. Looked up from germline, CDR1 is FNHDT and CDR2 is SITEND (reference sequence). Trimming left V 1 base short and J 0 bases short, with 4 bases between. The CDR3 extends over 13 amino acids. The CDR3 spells CASSITTNSDYTF. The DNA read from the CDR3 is TGTGCCAGCAGTATAACAACAAACTCC.

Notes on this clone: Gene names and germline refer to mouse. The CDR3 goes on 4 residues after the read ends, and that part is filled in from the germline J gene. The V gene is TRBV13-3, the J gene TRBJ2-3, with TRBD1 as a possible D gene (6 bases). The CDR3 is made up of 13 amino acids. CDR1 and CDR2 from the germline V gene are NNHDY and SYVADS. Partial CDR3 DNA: TGTGCCAGCAATCAAGGGACAAAAGAA. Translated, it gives CASNQGTKE. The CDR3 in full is CASNQGTKETLYF.

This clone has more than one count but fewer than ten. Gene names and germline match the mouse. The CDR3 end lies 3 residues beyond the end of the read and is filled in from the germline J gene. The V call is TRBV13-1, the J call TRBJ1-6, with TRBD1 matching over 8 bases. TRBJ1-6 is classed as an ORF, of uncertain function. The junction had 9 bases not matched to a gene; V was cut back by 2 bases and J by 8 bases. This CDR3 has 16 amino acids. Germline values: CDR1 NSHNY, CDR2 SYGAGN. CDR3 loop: CASSEEAGGADSPLYF. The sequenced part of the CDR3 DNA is TGTGCCAGCAGTGAGGAGGCAGGGGGCGCTGATTCGCCC.

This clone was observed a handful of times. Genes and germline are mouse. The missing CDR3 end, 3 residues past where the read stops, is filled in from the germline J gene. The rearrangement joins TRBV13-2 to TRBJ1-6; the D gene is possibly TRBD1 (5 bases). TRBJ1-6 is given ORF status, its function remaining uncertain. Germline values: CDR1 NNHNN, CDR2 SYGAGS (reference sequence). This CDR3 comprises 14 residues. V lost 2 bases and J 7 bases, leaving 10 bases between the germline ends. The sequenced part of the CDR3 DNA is TGTGCCAGCGGTGAAAGGGGAGGCAATTCGCCC. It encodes CASGERGGNSP. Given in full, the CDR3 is CASGERGGNSPLYF.

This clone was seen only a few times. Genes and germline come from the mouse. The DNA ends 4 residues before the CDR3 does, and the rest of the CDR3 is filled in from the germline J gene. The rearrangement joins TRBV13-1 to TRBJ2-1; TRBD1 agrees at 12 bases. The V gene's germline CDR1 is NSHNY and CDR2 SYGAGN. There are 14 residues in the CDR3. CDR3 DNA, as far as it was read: TGTGCCAGCAGTTCCCGGGACAGGGGGCCT. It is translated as CASSSRDRGP. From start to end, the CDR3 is CASSSRDRGPEQFF.

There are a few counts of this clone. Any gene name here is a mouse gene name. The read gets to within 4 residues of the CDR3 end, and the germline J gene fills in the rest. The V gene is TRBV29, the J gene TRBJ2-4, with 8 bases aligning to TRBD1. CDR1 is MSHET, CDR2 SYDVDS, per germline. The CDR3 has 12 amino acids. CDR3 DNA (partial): TGTGCTAGCAGTAGACAGGGGAAC. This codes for CASSRQGN. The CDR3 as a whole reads CASSRQGNTLYF.

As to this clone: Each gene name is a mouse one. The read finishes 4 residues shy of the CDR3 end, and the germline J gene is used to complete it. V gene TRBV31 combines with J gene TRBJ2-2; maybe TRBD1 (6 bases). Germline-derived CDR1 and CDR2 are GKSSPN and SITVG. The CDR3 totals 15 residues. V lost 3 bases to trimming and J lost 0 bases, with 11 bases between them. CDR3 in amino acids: CAWRQGTTNTGQLYF. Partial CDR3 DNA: TGTGCCTGGAGGCAAGGGACAACAAACACCGGG. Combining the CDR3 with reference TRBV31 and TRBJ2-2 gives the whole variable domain AQTIHQWPVAEIKAVGSPLSLGCTIKGKSSPNLYWYWQATGGTLQQLFYSITVGQVESVVQLNLSASRPKDDQFILSTEKLLLSHSGFYLCAWRQGTTNTGQLYFGEGSKLTVL.

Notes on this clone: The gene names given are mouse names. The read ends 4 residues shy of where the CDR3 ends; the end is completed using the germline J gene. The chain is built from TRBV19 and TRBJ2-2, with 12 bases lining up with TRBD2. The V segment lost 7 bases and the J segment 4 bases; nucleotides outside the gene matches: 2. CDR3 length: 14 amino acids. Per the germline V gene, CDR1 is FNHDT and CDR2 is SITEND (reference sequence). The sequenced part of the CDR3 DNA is TGTGCCAGCCCGACTGGGGGGGCCACCGGG. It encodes CASPTGGATG. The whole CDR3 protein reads CASPTGGATGQLYF. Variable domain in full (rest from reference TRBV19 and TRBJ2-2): GGIITQTPKFLIGQEGQKLTLKCQQNFNHDTMYWYRQDSGKGLRLIYYSITENDLQKGDLSEGYDASREKKSSFSLTVTSAQKNEMAVFLCASPTGGATGQLYFGEGSKLTVL.

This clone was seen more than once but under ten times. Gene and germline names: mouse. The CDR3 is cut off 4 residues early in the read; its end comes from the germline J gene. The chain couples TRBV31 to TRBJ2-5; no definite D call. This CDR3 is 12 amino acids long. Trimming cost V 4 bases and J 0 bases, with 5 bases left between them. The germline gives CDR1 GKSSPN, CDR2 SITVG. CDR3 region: CAWTVNQDTQYF. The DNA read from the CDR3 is TGTGCCTGGACAGTTAACCAAGAC.

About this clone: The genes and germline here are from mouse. The CDR3 DNA, read in part, is TGTGCCTGGAGTCCCCTTGGGGGGGGCAACTCCTAT. Protein: CAWSPLGGGNSY. The whole CDR3 protein is CAWSPLGGGNSYEQYF. The chain joins TRBV31 to TRBJ2-7, with 8 bases aligning to TRBD2. The CDR3 is cut off 4 residues early in the read; its end comes from the germline J gene. Trimming at V came to 1 base and at J to 0 bases, leaving 8 bases not matched to a gene. The V gene's germline CDR1 is GKSSPN and CDR2 SITVG. This CDR3 has 16 residues.

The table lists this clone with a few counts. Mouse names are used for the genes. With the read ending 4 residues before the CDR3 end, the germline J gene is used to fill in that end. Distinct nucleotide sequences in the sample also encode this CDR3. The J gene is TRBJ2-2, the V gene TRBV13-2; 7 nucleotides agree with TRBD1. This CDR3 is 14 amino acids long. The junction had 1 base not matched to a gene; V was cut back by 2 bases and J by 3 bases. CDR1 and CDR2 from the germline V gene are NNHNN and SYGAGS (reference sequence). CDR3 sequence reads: CASGETGDTGQLYF. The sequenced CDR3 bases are TGTGCCAGCGGTGAAACAGGGGACACCGGG.

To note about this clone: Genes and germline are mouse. The CDR3 sequence: CTCKQAGANSDYTF. CDR3 DNA, as far as it was read: TGCACCTGCAAACAGGCGGGAGCAAACTCC. V and J are TRBV1 and TRBJ1-2; tentatively, D is TRBD1 (5 bases). The CDR3 end lies 4 residues beyond the end of the read and is filled in from the germline J gene. The CDR3 covers 14 residues. Between the trimmed V and J ends, which lost 7 bases and 0 bases, there was a span of 12 bases. Per the germline V gene, CDR1 is NSQYPW and CDR2 is LRSPGD (reference sequence).

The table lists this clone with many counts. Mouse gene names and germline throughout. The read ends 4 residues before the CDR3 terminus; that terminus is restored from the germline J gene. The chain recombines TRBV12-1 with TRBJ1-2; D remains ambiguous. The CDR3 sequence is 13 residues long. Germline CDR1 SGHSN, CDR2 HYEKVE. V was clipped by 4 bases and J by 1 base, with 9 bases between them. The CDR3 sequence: CASSPDKNSDYTF. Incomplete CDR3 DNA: TGTGCCAGCTCCCCCGACAAAAACTCC.

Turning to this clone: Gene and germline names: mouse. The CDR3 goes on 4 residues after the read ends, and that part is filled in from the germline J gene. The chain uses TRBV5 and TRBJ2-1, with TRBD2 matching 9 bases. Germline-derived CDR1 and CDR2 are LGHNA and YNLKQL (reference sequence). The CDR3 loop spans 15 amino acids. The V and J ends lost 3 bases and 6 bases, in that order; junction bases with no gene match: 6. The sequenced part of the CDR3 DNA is TGTGCCAGCAGCCATCTACTGGGGGGAGGTGCT. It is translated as CASSHLLGGGA. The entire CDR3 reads CASSHLLGGGAEQFF.

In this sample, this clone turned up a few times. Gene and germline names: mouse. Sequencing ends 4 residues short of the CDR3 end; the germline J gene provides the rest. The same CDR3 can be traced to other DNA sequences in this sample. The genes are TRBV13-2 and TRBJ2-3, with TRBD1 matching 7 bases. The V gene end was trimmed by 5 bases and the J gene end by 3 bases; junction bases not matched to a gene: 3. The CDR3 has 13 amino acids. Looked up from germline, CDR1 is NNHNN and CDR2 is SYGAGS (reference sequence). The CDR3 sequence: CASGSQGAETLYF. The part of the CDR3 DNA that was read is TGTGCCAGCGGGTCACAGGGGGCAGAA.

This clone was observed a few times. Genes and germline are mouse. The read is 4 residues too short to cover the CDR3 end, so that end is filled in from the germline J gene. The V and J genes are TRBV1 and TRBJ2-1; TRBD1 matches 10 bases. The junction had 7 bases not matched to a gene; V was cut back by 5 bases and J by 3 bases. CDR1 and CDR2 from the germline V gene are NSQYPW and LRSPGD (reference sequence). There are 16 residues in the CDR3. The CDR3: CTCSPTGQGSYAEQFF. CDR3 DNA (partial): TGCACCTGCAGTCCCACGGGACAGGGGAGCTATGCT.